This T cell receptor (beta chain) was sequenced during a study of blood T cell repertoires in COVID-19. Study information: Sample material is recorded as cDNA or gDNA derived from T cells, B-cell-depleted T cells, or PBMCs.

The assay was immunoSEQ multiplex PCR, and TCRdb's table has in-frame clones only and misses some. The sample holds over 90,000 clones; roughly 90% are singletons and the top ten take approximately 3.5%. The CDR3 loop spans 15 amino acids. The V and J ends lost 10 bases and 0 bases respectively, with 16 bases between them. Per the germline V gene, CDR1 is MNHEY and CDR2 is SVGAGI. This chain connects TRBV6-5 to TRBJ1-3; tentative D call: TRBD1 (6 bases). The sequencing sample was made of peripheral blood. The sequence derives from a woman aged 55-70 years with acute or convalescent COVID-19. As DNA, the CDR3 is TGTGCCATCGGAGACAGGCCTTCCTCTGGAAACACCATATATTTT. It is translated as CAIGDRPSSGNTIYF.